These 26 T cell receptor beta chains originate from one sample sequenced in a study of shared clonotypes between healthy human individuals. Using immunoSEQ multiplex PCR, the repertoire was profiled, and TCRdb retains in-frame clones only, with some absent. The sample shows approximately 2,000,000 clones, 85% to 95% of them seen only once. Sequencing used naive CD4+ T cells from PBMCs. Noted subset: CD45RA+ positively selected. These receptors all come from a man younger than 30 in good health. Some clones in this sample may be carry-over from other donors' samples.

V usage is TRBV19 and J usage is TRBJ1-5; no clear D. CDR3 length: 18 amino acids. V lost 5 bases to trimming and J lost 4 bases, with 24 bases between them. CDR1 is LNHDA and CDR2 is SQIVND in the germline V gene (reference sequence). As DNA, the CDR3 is TGTGCCAGTAGTGCCCCCGACGGGTGGGGTTTTAGGAATCAGCCCCAGCATTTT. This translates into CASSAPDGWGFRNQPQHF.

CDR3 sequence: CASNTRGAGELFF. In DNA, the CDR3 is TGTGCCAGCAACACGCGGGGGGCCGGGGAGCTGTTTTTT. The chain carries TRBV28 and TRBJ2-2; TRBD2 matches 8 bases. CDR3 length: 13 amino acids. CDR1 MDHEN and CDR2 SYDVKM come from the germline V gene. V shed 7 bases and J 6 bases; nucleotides not matched to a gene: 4.

The CDR3 spells CSVEELGSEAFF. CDR3 bases: TGCAGCGTTGAAGAGTTGGGCTCCGAAGCTTTCTTT. The rearrangement links TRBV29-1 to TRBJ1-1; no firm D call. V was cut by 0 bases and J by 8 bases, with 10 bases left in between. Germline-derived CDR1 and CDR2 are SQVTM and ANQGSEA. CDR3 size: 12 residues. Full variable domain (outside the CDR3, taken from reference TRBV29-1 and TRBJ1-1): SAVISQKPSRDICQRGTSLTIQCQVDSQVTMMFWYRQQPGQSLTLIATANQGSEATYESGFVIDKFPISRPNLTFSTLTVSNMSPEDSSIYLCSVEELGSEAFFGQGTRLTVV.

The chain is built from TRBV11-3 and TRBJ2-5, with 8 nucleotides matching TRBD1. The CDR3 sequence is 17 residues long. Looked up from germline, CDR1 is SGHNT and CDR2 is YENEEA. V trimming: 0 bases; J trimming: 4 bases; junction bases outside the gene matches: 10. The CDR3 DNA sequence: TGTGCCAGCAGCTTAGATAGTTTCAGGGGGCTCCGAGAGACCCAGTACTTC. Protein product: CASSLDSFRGLRETQYF.

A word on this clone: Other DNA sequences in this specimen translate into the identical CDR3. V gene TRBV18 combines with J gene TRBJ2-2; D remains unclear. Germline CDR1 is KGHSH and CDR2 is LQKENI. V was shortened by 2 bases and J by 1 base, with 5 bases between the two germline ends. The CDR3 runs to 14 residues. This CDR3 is CASSPARNTGELFF. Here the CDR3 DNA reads TGTGCCAGCTCACCAGCGAGGAACACCGGGGAGCTGTTTTTT. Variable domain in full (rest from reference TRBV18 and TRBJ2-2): NAGVMQNPRHLVRRRGQEARLRCSPMKGHSHVYWYRQLPEEGLKFMVYLQKENIIDESGMPKERFSAEFPKEGPSILRIQQVVRGDSAAYFCASSPARNTGELFFGEGSRLTVL.

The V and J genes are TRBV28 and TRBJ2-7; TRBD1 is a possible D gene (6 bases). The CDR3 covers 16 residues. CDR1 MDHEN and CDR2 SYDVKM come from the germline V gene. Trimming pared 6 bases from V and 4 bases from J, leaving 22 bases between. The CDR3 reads CASRTQQGPPPYEQYF. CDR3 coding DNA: TGTGCCAGCAGAACCCAACAGGGACCTCCCCCATACGAGCAGTACTTC.

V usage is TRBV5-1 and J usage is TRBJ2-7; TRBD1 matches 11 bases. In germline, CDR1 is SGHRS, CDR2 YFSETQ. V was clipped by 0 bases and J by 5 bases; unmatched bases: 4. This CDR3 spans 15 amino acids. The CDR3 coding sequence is TGCGCCAGCAGCTTGGTCGGACAGGGGGCCCACGAGCAGTACTTC. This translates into CASSLVGQGAHEQYF.

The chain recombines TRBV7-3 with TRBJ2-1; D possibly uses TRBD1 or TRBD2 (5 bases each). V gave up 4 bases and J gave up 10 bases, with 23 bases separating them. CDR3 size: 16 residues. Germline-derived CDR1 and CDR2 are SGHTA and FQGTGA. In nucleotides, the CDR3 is TGTGCCAGCAGCTGGCTACCCGGGACCCAAATGGGGGAGCAGTTCTTC. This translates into CASSWLPGTQMGEQFF.

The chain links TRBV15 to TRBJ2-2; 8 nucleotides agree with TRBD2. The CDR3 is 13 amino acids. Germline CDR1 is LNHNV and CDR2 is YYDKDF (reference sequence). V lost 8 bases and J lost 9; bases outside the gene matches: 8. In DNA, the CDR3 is TGTGCCACCCGGCCGGGGGGGTACCGGGAGCTGTTTTTT. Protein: CATRPGGYRELFF. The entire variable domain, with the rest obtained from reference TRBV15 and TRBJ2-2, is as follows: DAMVIQNPRYQVTQFGKPVTLSCSQTLNHNVMYWYQQKSSQAPKLLFHYYDKDFNNEADTPDNFQSRRPNTSFCFLDIRSPGLGDTAMYLCATRPGGYRELFFGEGSRLTVL.

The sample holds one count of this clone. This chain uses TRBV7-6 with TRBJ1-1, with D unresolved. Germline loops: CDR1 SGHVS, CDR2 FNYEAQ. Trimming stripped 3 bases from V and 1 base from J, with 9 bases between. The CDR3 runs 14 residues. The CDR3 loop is CASSFVGWNTEAFF. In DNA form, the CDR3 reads TGTGCCAGCAGCTTCGTGGGGTGGAACACTGAAGCTTTCTTT.

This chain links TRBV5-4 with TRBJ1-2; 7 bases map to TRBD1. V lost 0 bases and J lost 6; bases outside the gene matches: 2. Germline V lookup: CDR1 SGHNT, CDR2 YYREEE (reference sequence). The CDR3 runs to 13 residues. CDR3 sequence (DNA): TGTGCCAGCAGCTTGGCCAGGGGGGATGGCTACACCTTC. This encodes CASSLARGDGYTF.

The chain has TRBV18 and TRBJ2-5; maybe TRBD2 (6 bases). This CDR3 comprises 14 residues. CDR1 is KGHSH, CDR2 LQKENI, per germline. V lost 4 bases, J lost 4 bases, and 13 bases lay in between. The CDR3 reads CASSRPTRTETQYF. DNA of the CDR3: TGTGCCAGCTCACGGCCGACTAGGACAGAGACCCAGTACTTC.

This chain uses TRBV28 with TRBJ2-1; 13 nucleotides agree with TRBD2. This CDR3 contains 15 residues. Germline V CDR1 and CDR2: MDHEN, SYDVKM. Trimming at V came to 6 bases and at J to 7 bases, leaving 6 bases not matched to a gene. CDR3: CASRAGTSGKNEQFF. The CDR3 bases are TGTGCCAGCAGGGCCGGGACTAGCGGGAAGAATGAGCAGTTCTTC.

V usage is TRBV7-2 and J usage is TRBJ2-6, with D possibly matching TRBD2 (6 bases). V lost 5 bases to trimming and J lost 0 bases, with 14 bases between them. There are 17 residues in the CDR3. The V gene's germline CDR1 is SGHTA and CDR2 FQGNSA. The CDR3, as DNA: TGTGCCAGCAGCACGGGACTCATTCCCTCTGGGGCCAACGTCCTGACTTTC. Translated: CASSTGLIPSGANVLTF.

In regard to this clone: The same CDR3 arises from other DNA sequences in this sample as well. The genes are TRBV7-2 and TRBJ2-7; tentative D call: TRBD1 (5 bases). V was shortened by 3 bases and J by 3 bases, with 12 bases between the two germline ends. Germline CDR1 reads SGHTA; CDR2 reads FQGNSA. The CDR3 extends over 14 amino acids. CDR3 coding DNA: TGTGCCAGCAGCTTGGGTAGGGGCCTCTACGAGCAGTACTTC. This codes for CASSLGRGLYEQYF.

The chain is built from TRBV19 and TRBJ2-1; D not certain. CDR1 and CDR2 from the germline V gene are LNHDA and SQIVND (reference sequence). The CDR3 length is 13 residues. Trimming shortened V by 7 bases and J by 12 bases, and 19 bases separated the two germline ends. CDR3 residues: CASTTDPGRPQFF. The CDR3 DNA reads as TGTGCCAGTACTACAGATCCGGGTCGCCCGCAGTTCTTC.

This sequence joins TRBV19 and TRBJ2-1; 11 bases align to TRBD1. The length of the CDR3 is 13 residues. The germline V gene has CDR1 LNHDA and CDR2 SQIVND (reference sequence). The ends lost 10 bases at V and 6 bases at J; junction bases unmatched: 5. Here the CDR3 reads CATGQGAINEQFF. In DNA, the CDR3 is TGTGCCACAGGACAGGGGGCGATCAATGAGCAGTTCTTC.

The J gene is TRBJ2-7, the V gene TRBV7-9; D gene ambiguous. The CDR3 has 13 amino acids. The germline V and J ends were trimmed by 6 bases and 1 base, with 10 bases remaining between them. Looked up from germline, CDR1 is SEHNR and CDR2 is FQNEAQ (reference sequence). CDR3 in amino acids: CASRPLGSYEQYF. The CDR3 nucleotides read TGTGCCAGCAGACCTCTAGGATCCTACGAGCAGTACTTC.

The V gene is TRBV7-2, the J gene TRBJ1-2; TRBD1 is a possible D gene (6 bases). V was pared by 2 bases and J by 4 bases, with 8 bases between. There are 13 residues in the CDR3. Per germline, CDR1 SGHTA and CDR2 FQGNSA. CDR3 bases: TGTGCCAGCAGCTTACAGGGGTCCTATGGCTACACCTTC. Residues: CASSLQGSYGYTF.

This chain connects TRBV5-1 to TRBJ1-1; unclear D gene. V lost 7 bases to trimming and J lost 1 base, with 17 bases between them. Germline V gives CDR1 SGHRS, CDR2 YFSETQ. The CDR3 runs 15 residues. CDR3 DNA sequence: TGCGCCAGCTCGAGGGCCAGTCAGGCGAACACTGAAGCTTTCTTT. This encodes CASSRASQANTEAFF.

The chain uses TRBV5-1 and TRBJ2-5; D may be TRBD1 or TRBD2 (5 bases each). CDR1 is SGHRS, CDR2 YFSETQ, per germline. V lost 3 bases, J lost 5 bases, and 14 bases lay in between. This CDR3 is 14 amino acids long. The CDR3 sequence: CASSSGPSGETQYF. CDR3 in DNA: TGCGCCAGCAGCTCGGGACCATCGGGGGAGACCCAGTACTTC.

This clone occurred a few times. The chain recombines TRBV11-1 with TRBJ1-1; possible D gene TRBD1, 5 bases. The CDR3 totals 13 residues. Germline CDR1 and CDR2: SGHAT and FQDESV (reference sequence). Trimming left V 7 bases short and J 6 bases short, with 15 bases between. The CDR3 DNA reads TGTGCCAGCATCCGTAAGGAAGGGGCTGAAGCTTTCTTT. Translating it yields CASIRKEGAEAFF.

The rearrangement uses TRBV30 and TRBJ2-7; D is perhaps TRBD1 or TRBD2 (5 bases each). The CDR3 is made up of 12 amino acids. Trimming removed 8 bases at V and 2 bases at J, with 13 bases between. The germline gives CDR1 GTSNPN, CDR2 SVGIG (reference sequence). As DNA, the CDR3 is TGTGCCCTCCGGGACCAGCCCTACGAGCAGTACTTC. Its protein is CALRDQPYEQYF.

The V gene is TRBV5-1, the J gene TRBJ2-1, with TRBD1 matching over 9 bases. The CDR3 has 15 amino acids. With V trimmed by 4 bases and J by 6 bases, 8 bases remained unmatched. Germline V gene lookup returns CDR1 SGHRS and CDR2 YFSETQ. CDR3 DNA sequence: TGCGCCAGCAGCGTGGGACAGGGATTTCGCAATGAGCAGTTCTTC. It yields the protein CASSVGQGFRNEQFF.

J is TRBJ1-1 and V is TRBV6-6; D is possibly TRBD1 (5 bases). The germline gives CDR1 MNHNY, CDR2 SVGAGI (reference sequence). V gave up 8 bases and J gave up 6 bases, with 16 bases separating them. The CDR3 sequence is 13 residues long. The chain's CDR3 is CASRGMRPAEAFF. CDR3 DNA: TGTGCCAGCCGGGGGATGCGGCCGGCTGAAGCTTTCTTT.

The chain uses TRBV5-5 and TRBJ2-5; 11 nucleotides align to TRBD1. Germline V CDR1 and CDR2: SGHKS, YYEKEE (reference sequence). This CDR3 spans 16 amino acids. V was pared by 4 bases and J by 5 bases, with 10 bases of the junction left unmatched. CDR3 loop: CASSPDRGRGVETQYF. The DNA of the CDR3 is TGTGCCAGCAGCCCGGACAGGGGGCGCGGAGTGGAGACCCAGTACTTC. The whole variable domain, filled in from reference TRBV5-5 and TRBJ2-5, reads DAGVTQSPTHLIKTRGQQVTLRCSPISGHKSVSWYQQVLGQGPQFIFQYYEKEERGRGNFPDRFSARQFPNYSSELNVNALLLGDSALYLCASSPDRGRGVETQYFGPGTRLLVL.